These 25 T cell receptor beta chains share one sample of origin, sequenced in a study of vaccination and CD4 T cells after COVID-19. Treatment defined: roughly 10-day PBMC culture with coronavirus spike peptide pools or control peptides (ViraFEST assay). The assay that was used to sequence DNA from cultured CD4+ T cells was the Oncomine TCR Beta short-read assay. TCRdb called the PCR reads again in MiXCR, with one record for every CDR3 protein. The sample contains 20,000 or so distinct CDR3 sequences, 20% to 25% of which appear only once. Their cognate antigens are unknown. The source material was cultured CD4+ T cells from blood. The receptors here all came from a human donor with COVID-19.

The J gene is TRBJ1-1, the V gene TRBV6-2 or TRBV6-3; tentative D call: TRBD1 (5 bases). Trimming removed 5 bases from V and 3 bases from J, with 13 bases in between. CDR1 and CDR2 from the germline V gene are MNHEY and SVGEGT. The CDR3 has 14 residues. The CDR3 loop reads CASSIQGPDTEAFF. The CDR3 DNA reads TGTGCCAGCAGTATCCAGGGTCCGGACACTGAAGCTTTCTTT.

This chain connects TRBV2 to TRBJ1-5, with D perhaps TRBD1 (6 bases). The V and J ends lost 5 bases and 4 bases respectively, with 15 bases between them. Germline V gives CDR1 SNHLY, CDR2 FYNNEI. The CDR3 covers 15 residues. DNA of the CDR3: TGTGCCAGCAGTCTCCAATCGGACAGAAATCAGCCCCAGCATTTT. It is translated as CASSLQSDRNQPQHF.

The chain couples TRBV12-3 or TRBV12-4 to TRBJ2-2; D is perhaps TRBD1 (6 bases). The CDR3 spans 14 residues. V lost 2 bases, J lost 4 bases, and 8 bases lay in between. The chain's CDR3 is CASSLQGTTGELFF. The CDR3 bases are TGTGCCAGCAGTTTACAGGGGACCACCGGGGAGCTGTTTTTT.

Only a few counts were recorded for this clonotype. The V gene is TRBV24-1, the J gene TRBJ2-5; TRBD2 is a possible D gene (5 bases). V lost 4 bases to trimming and J lost 2 bases, with 16 bases between them. The CDR3 runs 16 residues. Germline V gene lookup returns CDR1 KGHDR and CDR2 SFDVKD. The CDR3 reads CATSDWTSEAQETQYF. DNA of the CDR3: TGTGCCACCAGTGACTGGACTTCGGAGGCGCAAGAGACCCAGTACTTC.

The J gene is TRBJ1-1, the V gene TRBV6-5; no definite D call. V was trimmed by 0 bases and J by 5 bases, leaving 13 bases between them. Germline lookup yields CDR1 MNHEY and CDR2 SVGAGI. The CDR3 sequence is 15 residues long. The CDR3 nucleotides read TGTGCCAGCAGTTACTCCCAGATGGTTGGAACTGAAGCTTTCTTT. Translated, it gives CASSYSQMVGTEAFF.

This clonotype was seen once. At one of its ends the junction is not consistent with the germline gene, which may arise from a read error. V and J are TRBV6-1 and TRBJ2-2; 9 nucleotides agree with TRBD2. CDR3 size: 15 residues. Germline assignment: CDR1 MNHNS and CDR2 SASEGT. CDR3 protein: CASSGRAGGLGELFF. As DNA, the CDR3 is TGCGCCAGCAGTGGTAGGGCGGGGGGGCTCGGGGAGCTGTTTTTT.

Relative to its sample, this clonotype is medium-sized. This chain links TRBV7-2 with TRBJ2-3; D not certain. V lost 3 bases, J lost 10 bases, and 8 bases lay in between. The CDR3 runs 11 residues. CDR1 SGHTA and CDR2 FQGNSA come from the germline V gene. The CDR3 is CASSFSRAQYF. The CDR3 coding sequence is TGTGCCAGCAGCTTCTCTAGGGCGCAGTATTTT.

A note on this clonotype: The junction departs from the called germline gene at one end, perhaps through a read error. V and J are TRBV6-5 and TRBJ2-5, with D maybe TRBD1 (6 bases). There are 14 residues in the CDR3. Germline V gene lookup returns CDR1 MNHEY and CDR2 SVGAGI. For the CDR3, the DNA is TGTGTCAGCAGTTCTACAGGGAACCAAGAGACCCAGTACTTC. Protein sequence: CVSSSTGNQETQYF.

J is TRBJ2-3 and V is TRBV6-5; 8 nucleotides line up with TRBD2. With 4 bases clipped from V and 2 bases from J, the junction kept 17 bases outside the gene matches. Germline CDR1 MNHEY, CDR2 SVGAGI. The CDR3 loop spans 19 amino acids. CDR3 DNA: TGTGCCAGCAGTTCAGTGTCTCCCCGGGGGGGGGCTTACACAGATACGCAGTATTTT. Its protein product is CASSSVSPRGGAYTDTQYF.

This clonotype was picked up a small number of times. This chain uses TRBV19 with TRBJ1-4; 8 nucleotides line up with TRBD1. The CDR3 runs to 13 residues. V shed 10 bases, J shed 6 bases, and the junction held 7 bases outside the gene matches. CDR1 and CDR2 (germline): LNHDA, SQIVND (reference sequence). CDR3 region: CATRTGKDEKLFF. The DNA for the CDR3 is TGTGCCACCCGGACAGGGAAGGATGAAAAACTGTTTTTT.

This clonotype occurred a few times. The rearrangement links TRBV19 to TRBJ2-3, with D tentatively TRBD2 (6 bases). Germline V gene data show CDR1 as LNHDA and CDR2 as SQIVND (reference sequence). The CDR3 loop spans 14 amino acids. V lost 1 base and J lost 6, with 11 bases in between. The CDR3 DNA sequence: TGTGCCAGTAGTATAGGTGGAGGGTCTGATACGCAGTATTTT. Residues: CASSIGGGSDTQYF.

This clonotype has more than one count but fewer than ten. This chain joins TRBV6-1 and TRBJ1-1; D unclear. The CDR3 is 12 residues long. Germline lookup yields CDR1 MNHNS and CDR2 SASEGT. Trimming took off 5 bases at V and 1 base at J, with 5 bases between the two ends. CDR3 DNA: TGTGCCAGCAGTCGACAGAACACTGAAGCTTTCTTT. Amino acid sequence: CASSRQNTEAFF.

The rearrangement uses TRBV20-1 and TRBJ2-1; D ambiguous. Germline lookup yields CDR1 DFQATT and CDR2 SNEGSKA (reference sequence). This CDR3 comprises 13 residues. The V end was cut by 1 base, the J end by 8 bases, with 12 bases between. This chain's CDR3 is CSARGPTWDEQFF. Written as DNA, the CDR3 is TGCAGTGCTAGAGGCCCGACTTGGGATGAGCAGTTCTTC.

This clonotype rates as medium-sized. The genes are TRBV2 and TRBJ1-2; D is uncertain. The length of the CDR3 is 14 residues. V was shortened by 9 bases and J by 6 bases, with 20 bases between the two germline ends. Germline CDR1 reads SNHLY; CDR2 reads FYNNEI. CDR3 DNA sequence: TGTGCCAGATACCGGACGGGCGGCTTTGATGGCTACACCTTC. It is translated as CARYRTGGFDGYTF.

This chain uses TRBV28 with TRBJ1-1; 8 positions agree with TRBD1. With 4 bases clipped from V and 6 bases from J, the junction kept 10 bases outside the gene matches. CDR3 length: 15 amino acids. Germline lookup yields CDR1 MDHEN and CDR2 SYDVKM. The CDR3 region has the DNA TGTGCCAGCAGTTCATCAGGGGGCTGGGGCTCTGAAGCTTTCTTT. Translated: CASSSSGGWGSEAFF.

This clonotype was seen only a few times. This rearrangement joins TRBV12-3 or TRBV12-4 to TRBJ1-4, with a tentative D call TRBD1 (6 bases). V dropped 3 bases and J dropped 4 bases, with 12 bases sitting between them. The CDR3 length is 15 residues. The CDR3 sequence is CASSFHQGHNEKLFF. The DNA for the CDR3 is TGTGCCAGCAGTTTCCATCAGGGGCATAATGAAAAACTGTTTTTT.

The V call is TRBV5-1, the J call TRBJ1-1; D is perhaps TRBD1 (5 bases). V gave up 0 bases and J gave up 4 bases, with 7 bases separating them. Germline V gene lookup returns CDR1 SGHRS and CDR2 YFSETQ. This CDR3 is 13 amino acids long. The CDR3 reads CASSLEGFTEAFF. The CDR3 DNA is TGCGCCAGCAGCTTGGAGGGGTTCACTGAAGCTTTCTTT.

By proportion, this clonotype is medium-sized. Written as DNA, the CDR3 is TGTGCCAGCAGCTACGGGACAGGGACTCAGCCCCAGCATTTT. Protein: CASSYGTGTQPQHF. This chain uses TRBV7-9 with TRBJ1-5; 9 bases are a match to TRBD1. This CDR3 has 14 amino acids. V dropped 4 bases and J dropped 6; count of bases not matched to a gene: 4. Germline CDR1 and CDR2: SEHNR and FQNEAQ (reference sequence).

J is TRBJ1-5 and V is TRBV27; D might be TRBD1 (5 bases). The V and J ends lost 5 bases and 1 base respectively, with 12 bases between them. Germline values: CDR1 MNHEY, CDR2 SMNVEV (reference sequence). The CDR3 has 15 amino acids. CDR3 protein: CASSPSAGSNQPQHF. The CDR3 DNA reads TGTGCCAGCAGTCCGTCCGCAGGGAGCAATCAGCCCCAGCATTTT.

This clonotype was observed a few times. This chain joins TRBV12-3 or TRBV12-4 and TRBJ2-7; no reliable D call. Between the trimmed V and J ends, which lost 3 bases and 7 bases, there was a span of 10 bases. The CDR3 runs 12 residues. The CDR3 coding sequence is TGTGCCAGCAGTTTTGGCGTCGGGGAGCAGTACTTC. It codes for CASSFGVGEQYF.

This clonotype came up a few times. In DNA, the CDR3 is TGTGCCACCAGTGCGGACAGGGCGGACTATGGCTACACCTTC. Translating it yields CATSADRADYGYTF. The rearrangement joins TRBV24-1 to TRBJ1-2; 8 bases line up with TRBD1. Germline trimming cut 5 bases from V and 3 bases from J; bases unmatched to any gene: 4. The CDR3 length is 14 residues. Germline values: CDR1 KGHDR, CDR2 SFDVKD.

V and J are TRBV5-1 and TRBJ2-1, with D unclear. In germline, CDR1 is SGHRS, CDR2 YFSETQ. The CDR3 is made up of 15 amino acids. V was pared by 1 base and J by 8 bases, with 16 bases between. The CDR3 DNA is TGCGCCAGCAGCTTGCGACCGATCCCTGGGGATGAGCAGTTCTTC. It translates to CASSLRPIPGDEQFF.

V usage is TRBV6-1 and J usage is TRBJ2-3, with D perhaps given as TRBD1 or TRBD2 (5 bases each). The V and J ends lost 6 bases and 2 bases respectively, with 18 bases between them. CDR1 is MNHNS, CDR2 SASEGT, per germline. The CDR3 is 16 residues long. CDR3 sequence: CASSLLGPSVTDTQYF. DNA for the CDR3: TGTGCCAGCAGCCTTTTGGGACCGAGCGTCACAGATACGCAGTATTTT.

For this clonotype: Just one base apart from a much larger clone, this may be a read error. The chain employs TRBV6-8 and TRBJ1-5; 11 nucleotides line up with TRBD1. Germline CDR1 and CDR2: MNHGY and SAAAGT. V was clipped by 11 bases and J by 6 bases; unmatched bases: 15. The CDR3 consists of 16 residues. DNA for the CDR3: TGTGCCGACACGGACAGGGGGCGAGGCTGGGTTCAGCCCCAGCATTTT. Encoded protein: CADTDRGRGWVQPQHF.

This clonotype was counted only a few times. The chain recombines TRBV11-2 with TRBJ1-1; the match to TRBD1 covers 7 bases. V lost 5 bases and J lost 4; bases outside the gene matches: 10. The V gene's germline CDR1 is SGHAT and CDR2 FQNNGV. The CDR3 has 15 amino acids. The DNA for the CDR3 is TGTGCCAGCAGCCGGGACGGAAACAGGGGCACTGAAGCTTTCTTT. This sequence encodes CASSRDGNRGTEAFF.